The rows below give T cell receptor beta chains drawn from one sample of a study of cytomegalovirus exposure and HLA in healthy donors. Clones were sequenced by immunoSEQ multiplex PCR, and TCRdb holds only the in-frame ones, with some missing. Of some 120,000 clones in the sample, around 78% were seen once. The sequenced sample was PBMCs. The source of these receptors is a middle-aged man in good health and CMV-seronegative. The CDR3 runs from the conserved cysteine through the conserved F or W. Fields, in order: D gene, V gene, J gene, clone size, CDR3 DNA, CDR3 protein. The D gene is left open where the match is weak. Clone sizes are given selectively: once, few, many, or a class where the clone is expanded.

>TRBD2|TRBV7-9|TRBJ2-3|-
TGTGCCAGCAGCTTAGGGGGCTTGAGCGGGACCACTGGAGATACGCAGTATTTT
CASSLGGLSGTTGDTQYF
>TRBD1|TRBV9|TRBJ1-2|-
TGTGCCAGCAGCGTAGTAGGACAGGGCATGGATGGCTACACCTTC
CASSVVGQGMDGYTF
>TRBD2|TRBV7-9|TRBJ2-1|-
TGTGCCAGCAGCTCCCCGCTAGCGGGGGGCCCCCTCGAGCAGTTCTTC
CASSSPLAGGPLEQFF
>-|TRBV2|TRBJ2-1|-
TGTGCCAGCAGAAGAGGCGGGACCTACAATGAGCAGTTCTTC
CASRRGGTYNEQFF
>-|TRBV7-9|TRBJ2-7|-
TGTGCCAGCAGCTACCCGCTCAGCAGGGGTAACGAGCAGTACTTC
CASSYPLSRGNEQYF
>-|TRBV14|TRBJ1-3|few
TGTGCCAGCAGCCTGCGTTTTGAGCTAGGAAACACCATATATTTT
CASSLRFELGNTIYF
>-|TRBV7-6|TRBJ1-1|-
TGTGCCAGCAGACGATCAGGACTTACCATGAACACTGAAGCTTTCTTT
CASRRSGLTMNTEAFF
>-|TRBV4-2|TRBJ2-5|-
TGTGCCAGCAGCCAAGATCTTGAAGAGACCCAGTACTTC
CASSQDLEETQYF
>TRBD2|TRBV27|TRBJ2-5|few
TGTGCCAGCAGGCGACTAGCGGGGCAACGGGAGACCCAGTACTTC
CASRRLAGQRETQYF
>-|TRBV14|TRBJ1-2|-
TGTGCCAGCAGCCATCTGGACACGGAGCTCTATGGCTACACCTTC
CASSHLDTELYGYTF
>TRBD1|TRBV5-1|TRBJ2-5|-
TGCGCCAGCAGCAATCTACAGGGGAGTTCTGATGAGCAGTACTTC
CASSNLQGSSDEQYF
>-|TRBV11-3|TRBJ1-1|once
TGTGCCAGCAGCGGGGCCATGAACACTGAAGCTTTCTTT
CASSGAMNTEAFF
>TRBD1|TRBV18|TRBJ1-6|-
TGTGCCAGCTCCACTACAGGGGCTTCCTATAATTCACCCCTCCACTTT
CASSTTGASYNSPLHF
>TRBD1|TRBV19|TRBJ2-7|-
TGTGCCAGCTCCGCCGGGACAGGACTTTACGAGCAGTACTTC
CASSAGTGLYEQYF
>TRBD1|TRBV19|TRBJ2-2|-
TGTGCCAGTAAATCCCGACAGGGGGCGAACACCGGGGAGCTGTTTTTT
CASKSRQGANTGELFF
>TRBD2|TRBV13|TRBJ2-3|-
TGTGCCAGCAGCTTATCGTCGCCTAGCGGTACGCAGTATTTT
CASSLSSPSGTQYF
>TRBD2|TRBV28|TRBJ2-3|few
TGTGCCAGCAGTTTTCGGCGGGGGGGGTACACAGATACGCAGTATTTT
CASSFRRGGYTDTQYF
>-|TRBV2|TRBJ2-1|-
TGTGCCAGCAGTTTAAGGACAGCCCCCTACAATGAGCAGTTCTTC
CASSLRTAPYNEQFF
>TRBD1|TRBV19|TRBJ1-6|-
TGTGCCAGTAGTTGGGCAGGGGGTGATTCACCCCTCCACTTT
CASSWAGGDSPLHF
>-|TRBV5-1|TRBJ2-7|-
TGCGCCAGCAGCTTGGCGGGTTCTTACTCCTACGAGCAGTACTTC
CASSLAGSYSYEQYF
>TRBD1|TRBV9|TRBJ1-1|-
TGTGCCAGCAGCGTAGGACGGGACAGAATTGTTTTCTTT
CASSVGRDRIVFF
>TRBD1|TRBV19|TRBJ1-1|-
TGTGCCAGTAGTATGGGTCAGGGGGCTGTCGGCACTGAAGCTTTCTTT
CASSMGQGAVGTEAFF
>-|TRBV28|TRBJ1-4|-
TGTGCCAGCAGTCCCGGACACCTTGCAACTAATGAAAAACTGTTTTTT
CASSPGHLATNEKLFF
>TRBD2|TRBV6-1|TRBJ2-1|-
TGTGCCAGCAAGACTAGCGGGGGGTACAATGAGCAGTTCTTC
CASKTSGGYNEQFF
>-|TRBV7-9|TRBJ1-4|-
TGTGCCAGCACTAAAGGGGTGGAAGAAAAACTGTTTTTT
CASTKGVEEKLFF
>-|TRBV7-2|TRBJ2-7|-
TGTGCCAGCAGTTTAGTCAGGGGACCAATCAATATGGGTTACGAGCAGTACTTC
CASSLVRGPINMGYEQYF
>-|TRBV6-1|TRBJ2-1|-
TGTGCCAGCTCATTCGGGTTAAATGACAATGAGCAGTTCTTC
CASSFGLNDNEQFF
>TRBD2|TRBV9|TRBJ2-5|once
TGTGCCAGCAGCGTAGTGGACGGGGGGGAGGGAGAGACCCAGTACTTC
CASSVVDGGEGETQYF
>TRBD1|TRBV7-2|TRBJ1-1|-
TGTGCCAGCAGCTTAGTCACAGGGGTGAACACTGAAGCTTTCTTT
CASSLVTGVNTEAFF
>-|TRBV7-6|TRBJ1-1|-
TGTGCCAGCACCAAATTCCCTCTTATCCCCCGGTTGCACACTGAAGCTTTCTTT
CASTKFPLIPRLHTEAFF
>-|TRBV2|TRBJ1-1|once
TGTGCCAGCAATACCGGGGGCACTGAAGCTTTCTTT
CASNTGGTEAFF
>TRBD1|TRBV2|TRBJ1-1|-
TGTGCCAGCAGAAGACAGGGAAATGAAGCTTTCTTT
CASRRQGNEAFF
>-|TRBV11-1|TRBJ2-3|-
TGTGCCAGCAGCTTACTAACAGGCAGCACAGATACGCAGTATTTT
CASSLLTGSTDTQYF
>-|TRBV4-3|TRBJ1-1|-
TGCGCCAGCAGCCAAGATTCAGGGAACACTGAAGCTTTCTTT
CASSQDSGNTEAFF
>TRBD2|TRBV11-1|TRBJ2-7|-
TGTGCCAGCAGCCCCCGTGCGGGGGGGGTCCACGAGCAGTACTTC
CASSPRAGGVHEQYF
>TRBD1|TRBV18|TRBJ1-4|-
TGTGCCAGCTCTACCGGGACAGGGGGTGAAAAACTGTTTTTT
CASSTGTGGEKLFF
>-|TRBV7-2|TRBJ2-5|-
TGTGCCAGCAGTCCGAATGACAGAGGCCAGTACTTC
CASSPNDRGQYF
>-|TRBV4-3|TRBJ1-1|few
TGCGCCAGCAACACTCTCGGCGGGGGCACTGAAGCTTTCTTT
CASNTLGGGTEAFF
>-|TRBV7-2|TRBJ1-5|-
TGTGCCAGCAGCTTAATCCCCTACAATCAGCCCCAGCATTTT
CASSLIPYNQPQHF
>TRBD1|TRBV19|TRBJ1-2|-
TGTGCCAGTACCATCGGACAGGGAGAGAACTATGGCTACACCTTC
CASTIGQGENYGYTF
>-|TRBV5-4|TRBJ2-3|-
TGTGCCAGCAGCTTCACAGGTCTCACAGATACGCAGTATTTT
CASSFTGLTDTQYF
>TRBD2|TRBV15|TRBJ2-1|-
TGTGCCACCAGCAGACAGCGTCTTACTAGCGACCAGTTCTTC
CATSRQRLTSDQFF
>-|TRBV19|TRBJ1-2|once
TGTGCCAGTAGTATCATCGGAGACTATGGCTACACCTTC
CASSIIGDYGYTF
>-|TRBV5-1|TRBJ2-7|once
TGCGCCAGCAGCTTGGCAGGGAAGGCATACGAGCAGTACTTC
CASSLAGKAYEQYF
>TRBD1|TRBV5-1|TRBJ2-3|-
TGCGCCAGCAGCTTGGGACAGGGAAACACAGATACGCAGTATTTT
CASSLGQGNTDTQYF
>TRBD1|TRBV30|TRBJ1-4|once
TGTGCCTGGGACACAGGGGGTTTCGGTGAAAAACTGTTTTTT
CAWDTGGFGEKLFF
>TRBD1|TRBV6-5|TRBJ2-7|-
TGTGCCAGCAGTGATGGGACAGATTACGAGCAGTACTTC
CASSDGTDYEQYF
>-|TRBV27|TRBJ1-2|-
TGTGCCAGCAGTTTTAGTGGTTTGAGCGGCTACACCTTC
CASSFSGLSGYTF